This T cell receptor (beta chain) was sequenced in a study of radiation and T cells in renal cell carcinoma. Overall study results and limits: From baseline, blood top tumor clonotypes peaked at 2 weeks post-radiation.

The time point was: blood 4 weeks post-SBRT, at nephrectomy. Specified treatment: 15 Gy SBRT to primary tumor, nephrectomy 4 weeks later. After SBRT, blood was collected at 2 and 4 weeks, plus baseline. Produced via immunoSEQ multiplex PCR; TCRdb's table is partial and in-frame only. The sample lists roughly 58,000 clones; about 80% were seen once. Notes on this clone: Its antigen is currently unknown.

The specimen was blood, collected from a patient whose treatment included radiotherapy and nephrectomy. This receptor was taken from a man aged 60-69 years with renal cell carcinoma.

The CDR3 sequence is CATVGTGESEQYF. In DNA, the CDR3 is TGTGCCACTGTCGGGACAGGGGAATCCGAGCAGTACTTC. This chain links TRBV27 with TRBJ2-7, with TRBD1 matching 10 bases. V lost 10 bases to trimming and J lost 6 bases; unmatched junction nucleotides: 9. This CDR3 contains 13 residues. Germline CDR1 reads MNHEY; CDR2 reads SMNVEV (reference sequence).